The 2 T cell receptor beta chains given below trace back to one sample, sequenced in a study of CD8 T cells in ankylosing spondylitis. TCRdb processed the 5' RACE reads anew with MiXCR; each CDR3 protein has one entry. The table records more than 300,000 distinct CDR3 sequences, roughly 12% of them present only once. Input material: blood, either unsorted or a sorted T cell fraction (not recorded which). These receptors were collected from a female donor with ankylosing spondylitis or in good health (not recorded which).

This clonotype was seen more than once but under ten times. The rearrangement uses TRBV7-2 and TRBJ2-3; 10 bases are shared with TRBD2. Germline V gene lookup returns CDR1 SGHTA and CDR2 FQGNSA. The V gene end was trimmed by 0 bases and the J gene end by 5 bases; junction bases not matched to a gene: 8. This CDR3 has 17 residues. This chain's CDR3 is CASSLARLAGVLDTQYF. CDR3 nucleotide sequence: TGTGCCAGCAGCTTAGCGAGGCTAGCGGGAGTGCTAGATACGCAGTATTTT. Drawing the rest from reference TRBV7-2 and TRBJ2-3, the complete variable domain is GAGVSQSPSNKVTEKGKDVELRCDPISGHTALYWYRQSLGQGLEFLIYFQGNSAPDKSGLPSDRFSAERTGGSVSTLTIQRTQQEDSAVYLCASSLARLAGVLDTQYFGPGTRLTVL.

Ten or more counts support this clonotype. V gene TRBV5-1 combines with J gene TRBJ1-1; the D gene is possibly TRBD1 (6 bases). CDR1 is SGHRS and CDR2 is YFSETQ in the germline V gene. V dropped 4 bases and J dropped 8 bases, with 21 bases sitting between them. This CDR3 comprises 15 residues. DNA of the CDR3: TGCGCCAGCAGCAACGGGGGGGCTGGGGAAACAGAAGCTTTCTTT. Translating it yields CASSNGGAGETEAFF. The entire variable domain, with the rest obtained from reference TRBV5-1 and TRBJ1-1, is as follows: KAGVTQTPRYLIKTRGQQVTLSCSPISGHRSVSWYQQTPGQGLQFLFEYFSETQRNKGNFPGRFSGRQFSNSRSEMNVSTLELGDSALYLCASSNGGAGETEAFFGQGTRLTVV.